The 15 T cell receptor beta chains below come from one sample, sequenced in a study of lymphopenia after photon versus proton radiotherapy. The assay was immunoSEQ multiplex PCR, and TCRdb's table has in-frame clones only and misses some. The table lists some 42,000 clones, approximately 83% of them singletons. The sequences come from peripheral blood, collected from a patient treated with proton-based radiotherapy. The source is a woman between 65 and 79 years old with pancreatic cancer.

The V and J genes are TRBV5-1 and TRBJ2-2; D unresolved. The germline V gene has CDR1 SGHRS and CDR2 YFSETQ. This CDR3 is 15 amino acids long. Trimming took 4 bases from V and 1 from J, leaving 11 bases between them. The CDR3 bases are TGCGCCAGCAGCCCAGTCCCCGGGAACACCGGGGAGCTGTTTTTT. Amino acid sequence: CASSPVPGNTGELFF.

The table lists this clone with a count of one. The chain employs TRBV13 and TRBJ2-7; 10 bases fit TRBD2. Germline V CDR1 and CDR2: PRHDT, FYEKMQ (reference sequence). This CDR3 spans 15 amino acids. V shed 4 bases and J 3 bases; nucleotides not matched to a gene: 6. The CDR3 DNA reads as TGTGCCAGCAGCTCCGGGACTAGCGTGAGCTACGAGCAGTACTTC. It yields the protein CASSSGTSVSYEQYF.

The chain is built from TRBV28 and TRBJ1-2; TRBD1 agrees at 7 bases. V trimming: 5 bases; J trimming: 5 bases; junction bases outside the gene matches: 8. The germline V gene has CDR1 MDHEN and CDR2 SYDVKM. This CDR3 has 14 amino acids. The CDR3 DNA reads TGTGCCAGCAGTACAGGGGCAGTAGAGTATGGCTACACCTTC. Its protein is CASSTGAVEYGYTF.

V usage is TRBV6-4 and J usage is TRBJ1-6; D might be TRBD1 (6 bases). V shed 5 bases and J shed 7 bases, with 12 bases lying between them. CDR3 size: 14 residues. From germline, CDR1 is MRHNA and CDR2 SNTAGT. The chain's CDR3 is CASSLDGTNSPLHF. The CDR3, as DNA: TGTGCCAGCAGTTTAGACGGGACAAATTCACCCCTCCACTTT.

This clone was detected a few times. V usage is TRBV4-2 and J usage is TRBJ2-2; 8 nucleotides agree with TRBD1. Germline V gives CDR1 LGHNA, CDR2 YNFKEQ. J gave up 1 base and V 4 bases, and 8 bases lay outside the gene matches. This CDR3 is 17 amino acids long. DNA of the CDR3: TGTGCCAGCAGCCCCGCCAAGGGGACAGGGAACACCGGGGAGCTGTTTTTT. As protein: CASSPAKGTGNTGELFF.

The chain joins TRBV6-5 to TRBJ1-1, with no clear D. CDR1 is MNHEY, CDR2 SVGAGI, per germline. V was trimmed by 6 bases and J by 2 bases, leaving 16 bases between them. There are 15 residues in the CDR3. The CDR3 is CASSQNLIPNTEAFF. DNA for the CDR3: TGTGCCAGCAGCCAAAATCTCATCCCCAACACTGAAGCTTTCTTT.

The chain combines TRBV6-5 with TRBJ2-7, with D unresolved. Germline CDR1 MNHEY, CDR2 SVGAGI. The V and J ends lost 7 bases and 2 bases respectively, with 12 bases between them. The length of the CDR3 is 13 residues. The CDR3 DNA sequence: TGTGCCAGCAAGACCCACACAGCCTACGAGCAGTACTTC. Encoded protein: CASKTHTAYEQYF.

This chain uses TRBV13 with TRBJ1-2; tentatively, D is TRBD1 (5 bases). From germline, CDR1 is PRHDT and CDR2 FYEKMQ (reference sequence). CDR3 size: 15 residues. Trimming shortened V by 5 bases and J by 0 bases, and 13 bases separated the two germline ends. CDR3 sequence: CASSILQVTNYGYTF. The CDR3 bases are TGTGCCAGCAGCATCCTACAGGTCACTAACTATGGCTACACCTTC.

This sequence joins TRBV11-3 and TRBJ1-1; 7 bases agree with TRBD1. The germline V gene encodes CDR1 SGHNT and CDR2 YENEEA. The CDR3 spans 14 residues. J gave up 1 base and V 5 bases, and 4 bases lay outside the gene matches. CDR3 amino acids: CASSPGGSNTEAFF. The CDR3 nucleotides are TGTGCCAGCAGCCCAGGGGGTTCGAACACTGAAGCTTTCTTT.

The genes are TRBV11-2 and TRBJ1-2, with 8 bases aligning to TRBD1. From germline, CDR1 is SGHAT and CDR2 FQNNGV. V dropped 5 bases and J dropped 13; count of bases not matched to a gene: 12. The CDR3 is made up of 13 amino acids. The DNA of the CDR3 is TGTGCCAGCAGCCCCTCGGGACAGGAGCACTGCACCTTC. This translates into CASSPSGQEHCTF.

The V call is TRBV7-2, the J call TRBJ2-7, with TRBD2 matching over 9 bases. The CDR3 loop spans 18 amino acids. The germline CDR1 and CDR2 sequences are SGHTA and FQGNSA. The junction had 16 bases not matched to a gene; V was cut back by 0 bases and J by 7 bases. CDR3 sequence (DNA): TGTGCCAGCAGCTTAGCGATTTCGGCGGGAGGGGGCGAGGCGGAGCAGTACTTC. This codes for CASSLAISAGGGEAEQYF. The whole variable domain, filled in from reference TRBV7-2 and TRBJ2-7, reads GAGVSQSPSNKVTEKGKDVELRCDPISGHTALYWYRQSLGQGLEFLIYFQGNSAPDKSGLPSDRFSAERTGGSVSTLTIQRTQQEDSAVYLCASSLAISAGGGEAEQYFGPGTRLTVT.

The V gene is TRBV19, the J gene TRBJ1-1; D remains ambiguous. Germline CDR1 LNHDA, CDR2 SQIVND (reference sequence). CDR3 length: 13 amino acids. V was trimmed by 6 bases and J by 1 base, leaving 9 bases between them. The CDR3 nucleotides are TGTGCCAGTAGAAAGCGGCAGAACACTGAAGCTTTCTTT. Its protein is CASRKRQNTEAFF.

The chain has TRBV6-1 and TRBJ1-4, with D maybe TRBD1 (5 bases). The V and J ends lost 6 bases and 5 bases respectively, with 10 bases between them. The V gene's germline CDR1 is MNHNS and CDR2 SASEGT. This CDR3 has 13 residues. The CDR3 spells CASRRGPNEKLFF. The CDR3 nucleotides read TGTGCCAGCAGGAGGGGTCCGAATGAAAAACTGTTTTTT.

CDR3 in amino acids: CASSPTPSYEQYF. CDR3 bases: TGTGCCAGCAGTCCCACCCCTTCCTACGAGCAGTACTTC. The V and J genes are TRBV28 and TRBJ2-7; no reliable D call. The germline V gene encodes CDR1 MDHEN and CDR2 SYDVKM. The CDR3 extends over 13 amino acids. Trimming left V 5 bases short and J 1 base short, with 9 bases between.

The rearrangement links TRBV30 to TRBJ1-3; D remains unclear. From germline, CDR1 is GTSNPN and CDR2 SVGIG (reference sequence). V dropped 3 bases and J dropped 7 bases, with 10 bases sitting between them. This CDR3 has 12 amino acids. Written as DNA, the CDR3 is TGTGCCTGGAGCCCCTCCAACAACACCATATATTTT. Encoded protein: CAWSPSNNTIYF.